One T cell receptor beta chain is described in this entry. This record comes from a study of blood T cell repertoires in COVID-19. In the study overall: The samples span acute and convalescent COVID-19 from the United States, Italy and Spain. Sample material is recorded as cDNA or gDNA derived from T cells, B-cell-depleted T cells, or PBMCs.

Germline CDR1 is MDHEN and CDR2 is SYDVKM. The ends were cut back, 6 bases at V and 2 bases at J, with 8 bases in the middle. This CDR3 has 12 residues. As handled by the study authors: Using reference gene primer amplification, nucleated cell counts were estimated. The data were produced by immunoSEQ multiplex PCR, yet TCRdb's version contains in-frame clones alone and is incomplete. V, J and clone size are taken as reported in that table, and D and trimming were inferred from the DNA itself. The sample consists of about 280,000 clones, around 85% of them appearing once. Sequencing was carried out using peripheral blood. This chain links TRBV28 with TRBJ2-7; a weak D match, TRBD2 (5 bases). The receptor was isolated from a middle-aged man with active or convalescent COVID-19. The CDR3: CASRPGTYEQYF. In DNA, the CDR3 is TGTGCCAGCAGGCCGGGGACCTACGAGCAGTACTTC.